This TCR beta chain was captured in a study of blood T cell repertoires in COVID-19. On the study more broadly: The analysed material was cDNA or gDNA that came from T cells, B-cell-depleted T cells, or PBMCs.

Authors' processing steps: Nucleated cell number was recorded as an estimate derived from reference gene primer amplification. Produced via immunoSEQ multiplex PCR; TCRdb's table is partial and in-frame only. V and J calls and clone size come straight from that table; D and trimming were deduced from the DNA. The table records 200,000 to 250,000 clones, about 80% of them present only once. CDR1 is LNHDA and CDR2 is SQIVND in the germline V gene (reference sequence). Trimming cost V 8 bases and J 1 base; bases outside gene matches: 7. The CDR3 extends over 15 amino acids. Cohort allocation depended upon clinical history that participants reported. What the recovered Cohort 3 donors had was two negative PCRs, clearance, or symptom resolution.

The chain employs TRBV19 and TRBJ1-5, with TRBD1 identical over 8 bases. The sequence was obtained from a man in his forties who had recovered from COVID-19. Specimen: PBMCs or T cells enriched from blood (not recorded which). The CDR3 DNA follows: TGTGCCAGTCAGGGGGCCTTTAGGAGCAATCAGCCCCAGCATTTT. It codes for CASQGAFRSNQPQHF.